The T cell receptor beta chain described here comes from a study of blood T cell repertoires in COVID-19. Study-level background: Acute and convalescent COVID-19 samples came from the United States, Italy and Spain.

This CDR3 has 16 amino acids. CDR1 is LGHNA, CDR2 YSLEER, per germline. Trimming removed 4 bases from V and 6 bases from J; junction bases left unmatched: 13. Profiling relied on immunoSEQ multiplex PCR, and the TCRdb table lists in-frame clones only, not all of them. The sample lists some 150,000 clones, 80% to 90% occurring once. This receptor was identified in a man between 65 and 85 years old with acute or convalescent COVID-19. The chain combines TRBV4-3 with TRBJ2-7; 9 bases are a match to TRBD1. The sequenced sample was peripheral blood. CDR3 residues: CASSRTTGTGFLEQYF. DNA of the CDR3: TGCGCCAGCAGCCGCACCACCGGGACAGGGTTCCTCGAGCAGTACTTC.